The next 32 T cell receptor beta chains were all read from a single sample in a study of cytomegalovirus exposure and HLA in healthy donors. In the PCR, 60 Vbeta and 13 Jbeta primers were used. Generated by immunoSEQ multiplex PCR, the TCRdb table keeps only in-frame clones and is missing some. This sample has approximately 150,000 clones; approximately 79% occur once, and the top ten carry about 2.5%. Sample: PBMCs. The receptor set was obtained from a male donor in good health and CMV-seronegative.

The chain couples TRBV9 to TRBJ1-2; maybe TRBD1 (5 bases). The length of the CDR3 is 15 residues. Germline V lookup: CDR1 SGDLS, CDR2 YYNGEE. Trimming shortened V by 4 bases and J by 5 bases, and 18 bases separated the two germline ends. CDR3 region: CASSPDGGRGYGYTF. The CDR3 coding sequence is TGTGCCAGCAGCCCAGACGGGGGAAGGGGATATGGCTACACCTTC.

The chain recombines TRBV14 with TRBJ2-7; a weak D match, TRBD2 (5 bases). Between the trimmed V and J ends, which lost 1 base and 6 bases, there was a span of 13 bases. CDR1 is SGHDN, CDR2 FVKESK, per germline. The CDR3 sequence is 14 residues long. This CDR3 reads CASSQVEGAFEQYF. CDR3 DNA sequence: TGTGCCAGCAGCCAAGTCGAGGGCGCGTTCGAGCAGTACTTC. The variable domain in full, completed from reference TRBV14 and TRBJ2-7, reads EAGVTQFPSHSVIEKGQTVTLRCDPISGHDNLYWYRRVMGKEIKFLLHFVKESKQDESGMPNNRFLAERTGGTYSTLKVQPAELEDSGVYFCASSQVEGAFEQYFGPGTRLTVT.

V is TRBV6-5 and J is TRBJ2-1, with a possible D match to TRBD2 (5 bases). There are 15 residues in the CDR3. Trimming stripped 7 bases from V and 8 bases from J, with 21 bases between. Per the germline V gene, CDR1 is MNHEY and CDR2 is SVGAGI. The CDR3 sequence is CASTAAGQPEHEQFF. For the CDR3, the DNA is TGTGCCAGCACTGCGGCGGGCCAGCCCGAGCATGAGCAGTTCTTC.

As for this clone: Germline is not matched at one junction end, which may reflect a read error. The CDR3 DNA sequence: TGTGCCAGCAGCCAGGATACAGGGAACGCTGAAGCTTTCTTT. Its protein product is CASSQDTGNAEAFF. This chain uses TRBV5-4 with TRBJ1-1; possibly TRBD1 for D (6 bases). The CDR3 totals 14 residues. Germline CDR1 reads SGHNT; CDR2 reads YYREEE (reference sequence). The full variable domain, its missing parts supplied by reference TRBV5-4 and TRBJ1-1, is ETGVTQSPTHLIKTRGQQVTLRCSSQSGHNTVSWYQQALGQGPQFIFQYYREEENGRGNFPPRFSGLQFPNYSSELNVNALELDDSALYLCASSQDTGNAEAFFGQGTRLTVV.

The V gene is TRBV27, the J gene TRBJ2-7; TRBD2 agrees at 12 bases. In germline, CDR1 is MNHEY, CDR2 SMNVEV (reference sequence). The CDR3 runs 16 residues. V was clipped by 6 bases and J by 4 bases; unmatched bases: 10. The CDR3 loop is CASRRTPGLAGYEQYF. CDR3 nucleotide sequence: TGTGCCAGCAGGAGGACCCCGGGACTAGCGGGTTACGAGCAGTACTTC.

The chain joins TRBV12-5 to TRBJ2-5; D is unclear. CDR1 and CDR2 (germline): LGHNT, FRNRAP. The length of the CDR3 is 11 residues. The ends were cut back, 6 bases at V and 4 bases at J, with 6 bases in the middle. CDR3 residues: CASGSLETQYF. Here the CDR3 DNA reads TGTGCTAGTGGGTCCCTAGAGACCCAGTACTTC.

This rearrangement joins TRBV11-2 to TRBJ1-6; D is unclear. Germline CDR1 reads SGHAT; CDR2 reads FQNNGV. Trimming pared 0 bases from V and 10 bases from J, leaving 4 bases between. CDR3 length: 12 amino acids. The CDR3 DNA follows: TGTGCCAGCAGCTTAGATCTCTCACCCCTCCACTTT. Protein product: CASSLDLSPLHF.

The chain links TRBV6-6 to TRBJ1-1, with D tentatively TRBD1 (6 bases). The germline gives CDR1 MNHNY, CDR2 SVGAGI (reference sequence). Trimming removed 5 bases from V and 1 base from J, with 11 bases in between. The CDR3 spans 14 residues. CDR3 DNA sequence: TGTGCCAGCAGTCCCCCGGACAGGAACACTGAAGCTTTCTTT. Its translation: CASSPPDRNTEAFF.

The V and J genes are TRBV5-4 and TRBJ2-2; TRBD1 aligns across 9 bases. This CDR3 region has 16 residues. V trimming: 4 bases; J trimming: 4 bases; junction bases outside the gene matches: 8. CDR1 is SGHNT, CDR2 YYREEE, per germline (reference sequence). The CDR3 nucleotides are TGTGCCAGCAGCCAAGGGACAGGGCGGAGCACCGGGGAGCTGTTTTTT. Translating it yields CASSQGTGRSTGELFF.

The CDR3 here is CASSYSTFFNSPLHF. DNA of the CDR3: TGTGCCAGCAGTTACTCGACTTTTTTCAATTCACCCCTCCACTTT. This chain uses TRBV6-5 with TRBJ1-6; D remains ambiguous. V gave up 0 bases and J gave up 7 bases, with 10 bases separating them. CDR1 is MNHEY and CDR2 is SVGAGI in the germline V gene. The CDR3 loop spans 15 amino acids.

The chain combines TRBV7-9 with TRBJ1-1; D is undetermined. This CDR3 is 13 amino acids long. Trimming left V 4 bases short and J 0 bases short, with 6 bases between. Germline-derived CDR1 and CDR2 are SEHNR and FQNEAQ (reference sequence). The CDR3 loop is CASSSFVNTEAFF. DNA of the CDR3: TGTGCCAGCAGCTCCTTCGTGAACACTGAAGCTTTCTTT.

The chain uses TRBV9 and TRBJ1-3, with 9 nucleotides matching TRBD1. Trimming at V came to 4 bases and at J to 1 base, leaving 12 bases not matched to a gene. There are 18 residues in the CDR3. Germline V gene lookup returns CDR1 SGDLS and CDR2 YYNGEE. CDR3 bases: TGTGCCAGCAGCCTACGGACAGGGGAAACACTTTCTGGAAACACCATATATTTT. Amino acid sequence: CASSLRTGETLSGNTIYF.

The V gene is TRBV18, the J gene TRBJ1-1; 8 positions agree with TRBD1. The germline V gene has CDR1 KGHSH and CDR2 LQKENI. This CDR3 contains 14 residues. Unmatched junction bases numbered 4, after V lost 6 bases and J lost 1 base. CDR3 region: CASSGTGGNTEAFF. CDR3 bases: TGTGCCAGCTCCGGGACAGGAGGGAACACTGAAGCTTTCTTT.

This clone was found once. The chain joins TRBV30 to TRBJ2-6; 7 bases align to TRBD1. Unmatched junction bases numbered 7, after V lost 1 base and J lost 1 base. CDR3 length: 17 amino acids. Looked up from germline, CDR1 is GTSNPN and CDR2 is SVGIG (reference sequence). The CDR3 sequence is CAWSAGTATSGANVLTF. As DNA, the CDR3 is TGTGCCTGGAGTGCAGGGACAGCCACGTCTGGGGCCAACGTCCTGACTTTC.

The genes are TRBV7-2 and TRBJ1-2; 7 bases fit TRBD1. This CDR3 has 14 residues. V was pared by 3 bases and J by 5 bases, with 6 bases of the junction left unmatched. Looked up from germline, CDR1 is SGHTA and CDR2 is FQGNSA. The CDR3 DNA follows: TGTGCCAGCAGCTTGACAGGGTTAGTTTATGGCTACACCTTC. Its translation is CASSLTGLVYGYTF. Complete variable domain (other parts from reference TRBV7-2 and TRBJ1-2): GAGVSQSPSNKVTEKGKDVELRCDPISGHTALYWYRQSLGQGLEFLIYFQGNSAPDKSGLPSDRFSAERTGGSVSTLTIQRTQQEDSAVYLCASSLTGLVYGYTFGSGTRLTVV.

V gene TRBV25-1 combines with J gene TRBJ2-1; D is possibly TRBD1 (6 bases). Germline CDR1 is MGHDK and CDR2 is SYGVNS. The CDR3 covers 16 residues. V was trimmed by 4 bases and J by 6 bases, leaving 19 bases between them. The CDR3: CASSAVSYRDPNEQFF. The CDR3 bases are TGTGCCAGCAGTGCCGTCTCCTACAGGGACCCCAATGAGCAGTTCTTC.

A few counts support this clone. The rearrangement joins TRBV11-2 to TRBJ2-7; D might be TRBD1 (5 bases). Germline assignment: CDR1 SGHAT and CDR2 FQNNGV. The V and J ends lost 1 base and 2 bases respectively, with 12 bases between them. CDR3 length: 15 amino acids. In nucleotides, the CDR3 is TGTGCCAGCAGCTTAGGGGTGAGACAGACCTACGAGCAGTACTTC. Protein: CASSLGVRQTYEQYF.

Only one count was recorded for this clone. DNA for the CDR3: TGTGCCATCAGTGCGAGGGGGGGACAGGGGGCGTTGAACACTGAAGCTTTCTTT. Encoded protein: CAISARGGQGALNTEAFF. The chain is built from TRBV10-3 and TRBJ1-1; 12 nucleotides line up with TRBD1. This CDR3 is 18 amino acids long. Germline V gives CDR1 ENHRY, CDR2 SYGVKD. Trimming cost V 4 bases and J 0 bases; bases outside gene matches: 9.

The chain has TRBV5-1 and TRBJ1-2; D is perhaps TRBD1 (6 bases). V shed 4 bases and J shed 8 bases, with 12 bases lying between them. Looked up from germline, CDR1 is SGHRS and CDR2 is YFSETQ. The CDR3 is 12 amino acids. The CDR3 region has the DNA TGCGCCAGCAGCCAAGACAGGTCCGGCTACACCTTC. This codes for CASSQDRSGYTF.

The gene calls are TRBV9 and TRBJ2-4, with 8 bases aligning to TRBD2. The CDR3 has 16 amino acids. Germline CDR1 SGDLS, CDR2 YYNGEE. V lost 0 bases, J lost 3 bases, and 5 bases stayed unmatched. CDR3 in DNA: TGTGCCAGCAGCGTAGAGGCGGGGGGCTACAAAAACATTCAGTACTTC. Protein product: CASSVEAGGYKNIQYF.

This clone occurred a few times. The rearrangement uses TRBV6-1 and TRBJ1-5, with 10 bases fitting TRBD1. CDR3 length equals 13 residues. V shed 8 bases and J 7 bases; nucleotides not matched to a gene: 5. Germline V gives CDR1 MNHNS, CDR2 SASEGT. This CDR3 is CASGDRGRQPQHF. The CDR3 DNA is TGTGCCAGCGGGGACAGGGGTCGACAGCCCCAGCATTTT.

The V gene is TRBV18, the J gene TRBJ2-5; 8 nucleotides match TRBD1. This CDR3 region has 17 residues. The V and J ends lost 1 base and 4 bases, in that order; junction bases with no gene match: 11. Per germline, CDR1 KGHSH and CDR2 LQKENI. CDR3 sequence (DNA): TGTGCCAGCTCACCACGACCCGGAACAGGGGGACCAGAGACCCAGTACTTC. Protein: CASSPRPGTGGPETQYF.

DNA for the CDR3: TGTGCCAGCAGCCATGGGACTAGCGCGAGCACAGATACGCAGTATTTT. The encoded protein is CASSHGTSASTDTQYF. The rearrangement joins TRBV7-9 to TRBJ2-3; 10 bases match TRBD2. The CDR3 loop spans 16 amino acids. From germline, CDR1 is SEHNR and CDR2 FQNEAQ (reference sequence). V was clipped by 5 bases and J by 0 bases; unmatched bases: 5.

Regarding this clone: Its ends do not fully match the called genes, so a read error is possible. The chain's CDR3 is CASSPSFSGGGETQYF. The CDR3 DNA reads as TGTGCTAGCAGCCCCAGCTTTAGTGGCGGGGGGGAGACCCAGTACTTC. The chain recombines TRBV7-7 with TRBJ2-5; 8 bases line up with TRBD2. The CDR3 sequence is 16 residues long. CDR1 and CDR2 (germline): SSHAT, FNYEAQ (reference sequence). Together with reference TRBV7-7 and TRBJ2-5, the CDR3 gives the full variable domain: GAGVSQSPRYKVTKRGQDVTLRCDPISSHATLYWYQQALGQGPEFLTYFNYEAQPDKSGLPSDRFSAERPEGSISTLTIQRTEQRDSAMYRCASSPSFSGGGETQYFGPGTRLLVL.

V usage is TRBV2 and J usage is TRBJ1-5; no reliable D call. Deletions cut 6 bases from V and 0 bases from J, with 12 bases between. CDR1 and CDR2 from the germline V gene are SNHLY and FYNNEI. The CDR3 extends over 15 amino acids. The CDR3 sequence: CASSPEYYSNQPQHF. Written as DNA, the CDR3 is TGTGCCAGCAGCCCCGAGTACTATAGCAATCAGCCCCAGCATTTT.

This chain joins TRBV27 and TRBJ2-7; 8 bases map to TRBD1. With V trimmed by 5 bases and J by 7 bases, 22 bases remained unmatched. The germline V gene encodes CDR1 MNHEY and CDR2 SMNVEV (reference sequence). The CDR3 runs to 18 residues. The DNA for the CDR3 is TGTGCCAGCAGTAAGTCGGGACAGGCCCTACGTTTGAAGACAGAGCAGTACTTC. It specifies CASSKSGQALRLKTEQYF.

This chain joins TRBV5-1 and TRBJ1-1; unclear D gene. From germline, CDR1 is SGHRS and CDR2 YFSETQ. This CDR3 has 14 amino acids. The V and J ends lost 0 bases and 1 base respectively, with 7 bases between them. CDR3 residues: CASSLDRGNTEAFF. CDR3 coding DNA: TGCGCCAGCAGCTTGGATCGGGGGAACACTGAAGCTTTCTTT.

The rearrangement links TRBV7-8 to TRBJ1-5, with 8 bases that match TRBD1. Germline V gene lookup returns CDR1 SGHVS and CDR2 FQNEAQ. V was clipped by 3 bases and J by 2 bases; unmatched bases: 9. The CDR3 loop spans 17 amino acids. The CDR3 bases are TGTGCCAGCAGCTTTGGGGGAGGACAGGGTCGCAATCAGCCCCAGCATTTT. This gives the protein CASSFGGGQGRNQPQHF.

V is TRBV6-6 and J is TRBJ2-7; weak D call: TRBD2 (5 bases). The CDR3 is made up of 14 amino acids. CDR1 MNHNY and CDR2 SVGAGI come from the germline V gene (reference sequence). V was pared by 2 bases and J by 3 bases, with 11 bases between. CDR3 protein: CASSYGRTIYEQYF. The CDR3 DNA reads TGTGCCAGCAGTTACGGGAGAACCATCTACGAGCAGTACTTC.

This clone was detected a few times. The chain is built from TRBV7-8 and TRBJ1-2; TRBD1 matches 8 bases. Germline V gene lookup returns CDR1 SGHVS and CDR2 FQNEAQ. The J segment lost 8 bases and the V segment lost 1 base, leaving 12 bases of the junction unmatched. The CDR3 contains 16 residues. The CDR3 nucleotides are TGTGCCAGCAGCTTAGGGGGACAGGTCACCTCCCGGGGCTACACCTTC. Its translation is CASSLGGQVTSRGYTF.

This clone has a single count. The chain employs TRBV2 and TRBJ2-7; D is perhaps TRBD1 (5 bases). V shed 4 bases and J shed 11 bases, with 15 bases lying between them. This CDR3 spans 12 amino acids. Germline V gives CDR1 SNHLY, CDR2 FYNNEI. The CDR3 sequence is CASSGTKTDEYF. The DNA for the CDR3 is TGTGCCAGCAGTGGGACGAAGACAGATGAGTACTTC. Complete variable domain (other parts from reference TRBV2 and TRBJ2-7): EPEVTQTPSHQVTQMGQEVILRCVPISNHLYFYWYRQILGQKVEFLVSFYNNEISEKSEIFDDQFSVERPDGSNFTLKIRSTKLEDSAMYFCASSGTKTDEYFGPGTRLTVT.

The chain joins TRBV6-1 to TRBJ2-7, with 7 bases matching TRBD1. Germline CDR1 MNHNS, CDR2 SASEGT. The CDR3 runs 14 residues. V trimming: 4 bases; J trimming: 2 bases; junction bases outside the gene matches: 5. CDR3 bases: TGTGCCAGCAGTGTAACCGGGACAGCCTACGAGCAGTACTTC. Protein: CASSVTGTAYEQYF.